These T cell receptor beta chains were read from a single sample in a study of OX40 agonist ivuxolimab in advanced cancers. The repertoire was sequenced with immunoSEQ multiplex PCR; TCRdb's copy has only in-frame clones and lacks some. Among about 61,000 clones listed, under 85% were seen once. The sequencing here drew on CD4+ or CD8+ T cells sorted from blood, taken in a trial of the OX40 agonist ivuxolimab. These receptors originate from an adult with an advanced solid tumor such as melanoma, head and neck, liver or kidney cancer. CDR3s include the opening cysteine and the closing phenylalanine or tryptophan. Each record gives: clone size, J gene, D gene, V gene, CDR3 protein, CDR3 DNA. D genes are given only for firm matches. For some rows the clone size is stated as once, few or many, or as a class when expanded; others skip it.

>.|TRBJ2-7|.|TRBV5-5
CASSLLSHQGFSYEQYF
TGTGCCAGCAGCCTTTTATCCCACCAGGGTTTCTCCTACGAGCAGTACTTC
>.|TRBJ2-7|.|TRBV27
CASSLFIQGSYEQYF
TGTGCCAGCAGTTTATTCATCCAGGGGTCCTACGAGCAGTACTTC
>few|TRBJ2-1|TRBD2|TRBV11-3
CASSPPQGRGGYNEQFF
TGTGCCAGCAGCCCCCCCCAGGGGCGGGGGGGTTACAATGAGCAGTTCTTC
>.|TRBJ1-2|TRBD1|TRBV28
CASSLQGTAYGYTF
TGTGCCAGCAGTTTGCAAGGGACAGCTTATGGCTACACCTTC
>.|TRBJ2-1|TRBD2|TRBV5-4
CASRSPSGGDSSYNEQFF
TGTGCCAGCAGGTCGCCTAGCGGGGGGGATAGCTCCTACAATGAGCAGTTCTTC
>.|TRBJ2-6|.|TRBV7-3
CASSFGGSGANVLTF
TGTGCCAGCAGCTTCGGTGGATCTGGGGCCAACGTCCTGACTTTC
>.|TRBJ2-1|TRBD2|TRBV27
CASSFLPGLAGGSAYNEQFF
TGTGCCAGCAGTTTCCTGCCGGGACTAGCGGGGGGTAGCGCCTACAATGAGCAGTTCTTC
>.|TRBJ2-7|.|TRBV19
CASSSQLGSYEQYF
TGTGCCAGTAGTTCCCAGTTAGGATCCTACGAGCAGTACTTC
>.|TRBJ1-4|.|TRBV2
CASSGRTATNEKLFF
TGTGCCAGCAGCGGTCGGACAGCAACTAATGAAAAACTGTTTTTT
>.|TRBJ2-2|.|TRBV10-3
CAISAGAEAGELFF
TGTGCCATCAGTGCGGGAGCCGAGGCCGGGGAGCTGTTTTTT
>once|TRBJ2-7|.|TRBV30
CAQSPGPYEQYF
TGTGCCCAGAGTCCCGGTCCCTACGAGCAGTACTTC
>.|TRBJ2-3|TRBD1|TRBV13
CASSLRTGRTDTQYF
TGTGCCAGCAGCCTTCGGACAGGCCGCACAGATACGCAGTATTTT
>few|TRBJ1-2|.|TRBV2
CASKPPGGNYGYTF
TGTGCCAGCAAGCCCCCTGGTGGTAACTATGGCTACACCTTC
>.|TRBJ2-1|TRBD2|TRBV11-2
CASSLEIAGLNNEQFF
TGTGCCAGCAGCTTAGAAATAGCGGGGCTAAACAATGAGCAGTTCTTC
>.|TRBJ2-7|.|TRBV6-6
CASSYRAGRQSYEQYF
TGTGCCAGCAGTTACCGGGCAGGTAGACAATCGTACGAGCAGTACTTC
>.|TRBJ2-1|.|TRBV9
CASSVAGAYNEQFF
TGTGCCAGCAGCGTAGCGGGGGCTTACAATGAGCAGTTCTTC
>.|TRBJ2-7|TRBD1|TRBV4-1
CASSQDWTGSYEQYF
TGCGCCAGCAGCCAAGACTGGACAGGGTCCTACGAGCAGTACTTC
>.|TRBJ2-4|.|TRBV6-5
CASLQALAKNIQYF
TGTGCCAGCCTACAGGCTTTAGCCAAAAACATTCAGTACTTC
>.|TRBJ2-3|.|TRBV18
CASSPRASNSADTQYF
TGTGCCAGCTCACCACGGGCTAGCAACAGCGCCGATACGCAGTATTTT
>once|TRBJ2-7|TRBD1|TRBV9
CASSVNAGTGLREQYF
TGTGCCAGCAGCGTAAACGCCGGGACAGGGCTAAGGGAGCAGTACTTC
>once|TRBJ2-7|.|TRBV10-3
CAVKTGRTGYEQYF
TGTGCCGTCAAGACGGGGAGGACTGGTTACGAGCAGTACTTC
>.|TRBJ2-5|.|TRBV4-2
CASSLGAAQETQYF
TGTGCCAGCAGCCTGGGAGCGGCCCAAGAGACCCAGTACTTC
>.|TRBJ2-5|.|TRBV25-1
CASSESGKETQYF
TGTGCCAGCAGTGAATCCGGGAAAGAGACCCAGTACTTC
>.|TRBJ2-7|TRBD1|TRBV6-5
CASRTGSSYEQYF
TGTGCCAGCCGGACAGGGAGCTCCTACGAGCAGTACTTC
>few|TRBJ2-7|TRBD1|TRBV7-8
CASSLVFVDRGREQYF
TGTGCCAGCAGCTTAGTGTTTGTCGACAGGGGGCGCGAGCAGTACTTC
>.|TRBJ2-7|TRBD2|TRBV27
CASSLRSSSGVGGQYF
TGTGCCAGCAGTTTACGGTCTTCTAGCGGCGTGGGGGGGCAGTACTTC
>.|TRBJ1-4|.|TRBV5-1
CASSLAGGDEKLFF
TGCGCCAGCAGCTTGGCTGGAGGGGATGAAAAACTGTTTTTT
>.|TRBJ1-2|.|TRBV30
CARNLQGHYGYTF
TGTGCCCGCAATTTACAGGGCCATTATGGCTACACCTTC
>once|TRBJ2-7|TRBD1|TRBV28
CASSSPGTGALVEQYF
TGTGCCAGCAGTTCGCCCGGAACAGGGGCCCTAGTCGAGCAGTACTTC
>.|TRBJ1-1|.|TRBV2
CASEFSRAVGTEAFF
TGTGCCAGCGAGTTCTCCAGGGCCGTGGGGACTGAAGCTTTCTTT
>.|TRBJ2-1|TRBD2|TRBV7-6
CASSALTSLTSSEQFF
TGTGCCAGCAGCGCCCTGACTAGCCTTACTTCCAGTGAGCAGTTCTTC
>few|TRBJ1-4|TRBD1|TRBV7-9
CASPQGAGEKLFF
TGTGCCAGCCCGCAGGGGGCAGGGGAAAAACTGTTTTTT
>.|TRBJ2-3|TRBD2|TRBV6-1
CASDAGGAVTDTQYF
TGTGCCAGCGATGCGGGGGGGGCCGTCACAGATACGCAGTATTTT
>few|TRBJ1-3|.|TRBV7-9
CASSPVAANTIYF
TGTGCCAGCAGCCCCGTCGCCGCAAACACCATATATTTT
>.|TRBJ2-2|.|TRBV6-6
CASSSQGGDTGELFF
TGTGCCAGCAGTTCCCAGGGTGGGGACACCGGGGAGCTGTTTTTT
>.|TRBJ2-6|.|TRBV2
CASSEDGRSGANVLTF
TGTGCCAGCAGTGAAGACGGCAGATCTGGGGCCAACGTCCTGACTTTC
>.|TRBJ1-1|.|TRBV7-7
CASSSSRGTEAFF
TGTGCTAGCAGCTCCTCCAGGGGCACTGAAGCTTTCTTT
>.|TRBJ1-2|TRBD1|TRBV4-1
CASSQDGQGWIGGYTF
TGCGCCAGCAGCCAGGACGGACAGGGCTGGATAGGCGGCTACACCTTC
>.|TRBJ2-7|.|TRBV5-8
CASSFLQTYEQYF
TGTGCCAGCAGCTTCTTGCAGACCTACGAGCAGTACTTC
>.|TRBJ1-5|.|TRBV7-3
CASSLGGDQPQHF
TGTGCCAGCAGCTTAGGCGGTGATCAGCCCCAGCATTTT
>.|TRBJ2-5|.|TRBV30
CAWSASETQYF
TGTGCCTGGAGCGCCTCGGAGACCCAGTACTTC